This TCR beta chain was sequenced for a study of somatic mutations in cytotoxic T cells in rheumatoid arthritis. This table comes from immunoSEQ multiplex PCR, and its TCRdb copy is limited to in-frame clones, with some not included. The data hold 25,000 to 35,000 clones, with 82% observed a single time. V lost 3 bases and J 4 bases, leaving 22 bases between the germline ends. This CDR3 is built from 17 residues. Germline values: CDR1 SGDLS, CDR2 YYNGEE. Sequenced sample: CD8+ T cells sorted from blood. The sequence derives from an adult with rheumatoid arthritis. The rearrangement uses TRBV9 and TRBJ2-5; D possibly corresponds to TRBD2 (6 bases). CDR3 coding DNA: TGTGCCAGCAGCGGGAGGGGCGGGCCCGGGTCCGGAGAGACCCAGTACTTC. It encodes CASSGRGGPGSGETQYF.